This entry lists 6 T cell receptor beta chains sequenced from one sample in a study of T cells in Graves' hyperthyroidism and ophthalmopathy. Template material for amplifying TCR beta CDR3 regions consisted of RNA transcripts. HTBI primers were the set used in a first-round RT-PCR of the TCR CDR3. TCRdb re-called the multiplex PCR reads with MiXCR, one entry per CDR3 protein. Of just over 550,000 distinct CDR3 sequences listed, about 43% were seen once; the top ten hold 8.2%. Sequenced input: peripheral blood or thyroid tissue (not recorded which). The source is a woman under 30 with Graves' hyperthyroidism.

The V call is TRBV7-3, the J call TRBJ1-2; D is possibly TRBD1 (6 bases). There are 15 residues in the CDR3. From germline, CDR1 is SGHTA and CDR2 FQGTGA. V lost 6 bases to trimming and J lost 5 bases, with 19 bases between them. The CDR3 here is CASSPREGEGYGYTF. CDR3 in DNA: TGTGCCAGCAGTCCCCGGGAGGGGGAAGGTTATGGCTACACCTTC.

The J gene is TRBJ2-6, the V gene TRBV5-1, with D hard to call. Germline assignment: CDR1 SGHRS and CDR2 YFSETQ. This CDR3 has 15 residues. V was clipped by 0 bases and J by 1 base, with 5 bases between them. CDR3 sequence reads: CASSLVVSGANVLTF. CDR3 sequence (DNA): TGCGCCAGCAGCTTGGTTGTATCTGGGGCCAACGTCCTGACTTTC.

As to this clonotype: The conserved final phenylalanine or tryptophan is absent from the CDR3, which likely points to a read error. Because the CDR3's place on the DNA is in doubt, the DNA is left out and the CDR3 is given as listed by TCRdb. The CDR3 region is CATSDPDD. The chain couples TRBV24-1 to TRBJ1-3. The CDR3 spans 8 residues, counting both ends. Germline values: CDR1 KGHDR, CDR2 SFDVKD.

In its sample, this clonotype was seen a few times. V usage is TRBV5-1 and J usage is TRBJ2-7; TRBD1 agrees at 7 bases. Trimming cost V 5 bases and J 0 bases; bases outside gene matches: 5. The germline V gene encodes CDR1 SGHRS and CDR2 YFSETQ. The CDR3 extends over 14 amino acids. Written as DNA, the CDR3 is TGCGCCAGCAGAACCGGGACAGTCTCCTACGAGCAGTACTTC. Amino acids: CASRTGTVSYEQYF.

The CDR3 sequence: CASSLEVAGSGNQPQHF. As DNA, the CDR3 is TGTGCCAGCAGCTTGGAGGTGGCGGGTTCGGGCAATCAGCCCCAGCATTTT. The rearrangement uses TRBV7-3 and TRBJ1-5; D unclear. The germline V gene has CDR1 SGHTA and CDR2 FQGTGA. This CDR3 has 17 amino acids. Trimming removed 3 bases from V and 2 bases from J, with 17 bases in between.

V and J are TRBV10-3 and TRBJ1-5, with D unresolved. V lost 3 bases and J lost 7, with 7 bases in between. CDR1 and CDR2 from the germline V gene are ENHRY and SYGVKD. The CDR3 runs 12 residues. The DNA of the CDR3 is TGTGCCATCAGTGACCCACACCAGCCCCAGCATTTT. Protein: CAISDPHQPQHF.